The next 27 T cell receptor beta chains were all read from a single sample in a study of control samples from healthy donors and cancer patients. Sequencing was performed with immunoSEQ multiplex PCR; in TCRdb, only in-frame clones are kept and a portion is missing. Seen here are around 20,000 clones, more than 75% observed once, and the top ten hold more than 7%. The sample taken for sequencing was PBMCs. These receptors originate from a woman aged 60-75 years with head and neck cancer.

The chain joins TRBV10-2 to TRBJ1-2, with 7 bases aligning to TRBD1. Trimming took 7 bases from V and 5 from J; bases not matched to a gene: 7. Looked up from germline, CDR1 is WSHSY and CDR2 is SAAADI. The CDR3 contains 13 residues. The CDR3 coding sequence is TGCGCCAGCACCACTATGACAGGGTATGGCTACACCTTC. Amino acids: CASTTMTGYGYTF.

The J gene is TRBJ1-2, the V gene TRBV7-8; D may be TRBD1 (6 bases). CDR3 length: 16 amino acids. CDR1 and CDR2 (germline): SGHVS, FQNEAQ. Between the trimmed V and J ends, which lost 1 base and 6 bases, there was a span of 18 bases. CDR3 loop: CASSLGSSQGRNGYTF. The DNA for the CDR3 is TGTGCCAGCAGCTTAGGATCTAGTCAGGGGCGCAATGGCTACACCTTC.

The CDR3 coding sequence is TGCGCCAGCAGCCGCGGGGACAGGGACTTTTTTGGAAACACCATATATTTT. Translation: CASSRGDRDFFGNTIYF. The chain couples TRBV5-1 to TRBJ1-3; the match to TRBD1 covers 9 bases. The V gene end was trimmed by 4 bases and the J gene end by 3 bases; junction bases not matched to a gene: 11. This CDR3 is built from 17 residues. CDR1 is SGHRS and CDR2 is YFSETQ in the germline V gene.

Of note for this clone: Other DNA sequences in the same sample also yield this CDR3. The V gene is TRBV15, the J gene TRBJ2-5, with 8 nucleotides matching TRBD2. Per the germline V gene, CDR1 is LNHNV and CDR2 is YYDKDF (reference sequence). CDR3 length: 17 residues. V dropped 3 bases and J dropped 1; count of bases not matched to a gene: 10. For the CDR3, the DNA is TGTGCCACCAGCAGCCCAGGTCGGGGGGGGCCCCAAGAGACCCAGTACTTC. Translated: CATSSPGRGGPQETQYF. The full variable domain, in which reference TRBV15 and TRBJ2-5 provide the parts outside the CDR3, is DAMVIQNPRYQVTQFGKPVTLSCSQTLNHNVMYWYQQKSSQAPKLLFHYYDKDFNNEADTPDNFQSRRPNTSFCFLDIRSPGLGDTAMYLCATSSPGRGGPQETQYFGPGTRLLVL.

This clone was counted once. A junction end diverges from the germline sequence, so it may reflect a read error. CDR3: CASSLVGGTEPFF. In DNA form, the CDR3 reads TGTGCCAGCAGCTTAGTCGGGGGCACTGAGCCGTTCTTC. The chain combines TRBV7-9 with TRBJ2-1, with D possibly being TRBD1 or TRBD2 (6 bases each). Germline CDR1 is SEHNR and CDR2 is FQNEAQ (reference sequence). CDR3 length equals 13 residues.

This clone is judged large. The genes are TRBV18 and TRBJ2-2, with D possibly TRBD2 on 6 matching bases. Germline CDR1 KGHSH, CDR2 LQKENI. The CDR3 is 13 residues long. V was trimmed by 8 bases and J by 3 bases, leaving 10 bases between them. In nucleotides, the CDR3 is TGTGCCAGCCCATCGGGGGACACCGGGGAGCTGTTTTTT. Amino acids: CASPSGDTGELFF.

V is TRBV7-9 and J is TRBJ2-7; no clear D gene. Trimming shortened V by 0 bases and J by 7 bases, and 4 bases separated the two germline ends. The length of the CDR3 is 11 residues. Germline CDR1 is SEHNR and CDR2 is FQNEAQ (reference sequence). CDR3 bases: TGTGCCAGCAGCTTAGCTACTGAGCAGTACTTC. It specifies CASSLATEQYF.

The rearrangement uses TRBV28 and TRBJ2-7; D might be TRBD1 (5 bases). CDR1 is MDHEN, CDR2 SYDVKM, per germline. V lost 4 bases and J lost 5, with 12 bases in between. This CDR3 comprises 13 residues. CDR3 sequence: CASSSLTVNEQYF. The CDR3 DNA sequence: TGTGCCAGCAGTTCCCTGACAGTAAACGAGCAGTACTTC.

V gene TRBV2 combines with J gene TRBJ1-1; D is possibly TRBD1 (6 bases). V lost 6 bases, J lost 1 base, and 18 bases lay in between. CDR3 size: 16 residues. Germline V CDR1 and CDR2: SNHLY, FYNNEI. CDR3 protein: CASRSLGAGGNTEAFF. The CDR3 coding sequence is TGTGCCAGCAGGTCCTTGGGGGCTGGGGGGAACACTGAAGCTTTCTTT.

The CDR3 DNA is TGTGCCAGTAGTTGGGGGGAAGGGGAGCAGTTCTTC. Translated, it gives CASSWGEGEQFF. The rearrangement joins TRBV19 to TRBJ2-1, with D perhaps TRBD2 (6 bases). CDR1 is LNHDA and CDR2 is SQIVND in the germline V gene (reference sequence). V dropped 5 bases and J dropped 10 bases, with 12 bases sitting between them. The CDR3 covers 12 residues.

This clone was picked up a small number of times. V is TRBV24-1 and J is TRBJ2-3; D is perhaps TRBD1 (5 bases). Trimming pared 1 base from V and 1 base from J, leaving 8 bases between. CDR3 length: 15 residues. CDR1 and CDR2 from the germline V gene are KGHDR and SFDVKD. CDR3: CATSDFEQGTDTQYF. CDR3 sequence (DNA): TGTGCCACCAGTGATTTTGAACAGGGCACAGATACGCAGTATTTT.

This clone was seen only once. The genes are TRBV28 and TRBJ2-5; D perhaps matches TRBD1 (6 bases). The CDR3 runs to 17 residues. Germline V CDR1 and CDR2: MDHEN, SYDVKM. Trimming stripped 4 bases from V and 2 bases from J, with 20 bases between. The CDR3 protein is CASSYGTPKMGQETQYF. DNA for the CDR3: TGTGCCAGCAGTTACGGGACACCGAAAATGGGGCAAGAGACCCAGTACTTC.

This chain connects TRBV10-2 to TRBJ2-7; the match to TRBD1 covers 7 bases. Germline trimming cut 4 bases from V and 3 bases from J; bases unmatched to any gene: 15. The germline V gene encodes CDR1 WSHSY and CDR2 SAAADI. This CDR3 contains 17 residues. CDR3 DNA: TGCGCCAGCAGTGGCGGACGAAACAGGGGACCTCTCTACGAGCAGTACTTC. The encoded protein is CASSGGRNRGPLYEQYF.

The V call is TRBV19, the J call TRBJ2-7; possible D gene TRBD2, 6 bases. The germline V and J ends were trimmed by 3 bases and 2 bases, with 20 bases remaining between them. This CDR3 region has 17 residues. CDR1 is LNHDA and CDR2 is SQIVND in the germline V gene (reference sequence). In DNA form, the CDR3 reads TGTGCCAGTAGTATCGATCCCCGGCGGGGTCGAACCTACGAGCAGTACTTC. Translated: CASSIDPRRGRTYEQYF.

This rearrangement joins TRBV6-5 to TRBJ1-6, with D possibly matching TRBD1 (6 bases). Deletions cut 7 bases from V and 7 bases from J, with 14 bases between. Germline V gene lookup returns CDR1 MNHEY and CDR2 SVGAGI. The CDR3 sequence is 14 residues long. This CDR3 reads CASTLGQGNSPLHF. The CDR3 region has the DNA TGTGCCAGCACCCTTGGCCAGGGGAATTCACCCCTCCACTTT.

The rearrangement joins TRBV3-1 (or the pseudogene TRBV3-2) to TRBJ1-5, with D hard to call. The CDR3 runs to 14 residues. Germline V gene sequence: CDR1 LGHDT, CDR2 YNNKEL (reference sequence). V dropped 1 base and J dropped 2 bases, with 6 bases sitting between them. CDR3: CASSQGGGNQPQHF. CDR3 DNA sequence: TGTGCCAGCAGCCAAGGGGGAGGCAATCAGCCCCAGCATTTT.

For the CDR3, the DNA is TGCGCCAGCAGCCCGGAGTCCAAGAACACTGAAGCTTTCTTT. Its protein is CASSPESKNTEAFF. The gene calls are TRBV5-1 and TRBJ1-1; D call uncertain. This CDR3 is built from 14 residues. Germline V CDR1 and CDR2: SGHRS, YFSETQ. Trimming removed 4 bases from V and 1 base from J, with 11 bases in between.

The CDR3, as DNA: TGTGCCAGCAGTTTTTTAGAGAGGATGAACACTGAAGCTTTCTTT. Translating it yields CASSFLERMNTEAFF. The rearrangement links TRBV28 to TRBJ1-1; D is undetermined. The CDR3 spans 15 residues. V dropped 3 bases and J dropped 0 bases, with 11 bases sitting between them. Germline CDR1 reads MDHEN; CDR2 reads SYDVKM. The entire variable domain, with the rest obtained from reference TRBV28 and TRBJ1-1, is as follows: DVKVTQSSRYLVKRTGEKVFLECVQDMDHENMFWYRQDPGLGLRLIYFSYDVKMKEKGDIPEGYSVSREKKERFSLILESASTNQTSMYLCASSFLERMNTEAFFGQGTRLTVV.

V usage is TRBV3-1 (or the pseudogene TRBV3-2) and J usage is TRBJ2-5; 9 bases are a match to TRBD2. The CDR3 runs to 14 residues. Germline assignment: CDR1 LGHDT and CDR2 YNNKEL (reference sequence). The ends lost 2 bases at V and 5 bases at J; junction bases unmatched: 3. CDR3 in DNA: TGTGCCAGCAGCCAATATGCGGGAGGGGAGACCCAGTACTTC. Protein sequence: CASSQYAGGETQYF.

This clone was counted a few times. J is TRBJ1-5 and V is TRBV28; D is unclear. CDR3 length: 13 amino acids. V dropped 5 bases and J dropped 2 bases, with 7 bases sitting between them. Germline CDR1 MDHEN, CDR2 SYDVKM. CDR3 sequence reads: CASSRRGNQPQHF. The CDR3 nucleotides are TGTGCCAGCAGTCGTAGGGGCAATCAGCCCCAGCATTTT. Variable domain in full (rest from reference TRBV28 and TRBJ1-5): DVKVTQSSRYLVKRTGEKVFLECVQDMDHENMFWYRQDPGLGLRLIYFSYDVKMKEKGDIPEGYSVSREKKERFSLILESASTNQTSMYLCASSRRGNQPQHFGDGTRLSIL.

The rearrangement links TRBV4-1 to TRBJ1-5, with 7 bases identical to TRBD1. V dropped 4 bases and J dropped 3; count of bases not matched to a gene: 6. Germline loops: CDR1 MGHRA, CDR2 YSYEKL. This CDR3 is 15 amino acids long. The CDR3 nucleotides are TGCGCCAGCAGCCTGAGGACAGGATCCAATCAGCCCCAGCATTTT. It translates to CASSLRTGSNQPQHF.

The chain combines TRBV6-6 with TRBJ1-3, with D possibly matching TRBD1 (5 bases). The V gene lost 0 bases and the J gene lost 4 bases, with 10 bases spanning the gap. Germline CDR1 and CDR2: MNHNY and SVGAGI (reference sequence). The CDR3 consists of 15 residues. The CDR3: CASSYSGVSGNTIYF. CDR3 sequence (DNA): TGTGCCAGCAGTTACTCAGGGGTATCAGGAAACACCATATATTTT.

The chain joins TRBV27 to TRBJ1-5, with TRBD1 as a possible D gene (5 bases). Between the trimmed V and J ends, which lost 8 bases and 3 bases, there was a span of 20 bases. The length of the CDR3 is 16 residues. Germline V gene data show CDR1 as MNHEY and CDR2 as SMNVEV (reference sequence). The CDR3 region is CASAPTGTANNQPQHF. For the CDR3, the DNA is TGTGCCAGCGCTCCTACCGGGACGGCAAACAATCAGCCCCAGCATTTT.

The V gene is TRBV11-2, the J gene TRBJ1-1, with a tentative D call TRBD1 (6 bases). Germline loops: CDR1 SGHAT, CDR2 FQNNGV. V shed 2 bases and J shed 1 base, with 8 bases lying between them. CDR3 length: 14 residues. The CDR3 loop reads CASSLQGWNTEAFF. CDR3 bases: TGTGCCAGCAGCTTACAGGGGTGGAACACTGAAGCTTTCTTT.

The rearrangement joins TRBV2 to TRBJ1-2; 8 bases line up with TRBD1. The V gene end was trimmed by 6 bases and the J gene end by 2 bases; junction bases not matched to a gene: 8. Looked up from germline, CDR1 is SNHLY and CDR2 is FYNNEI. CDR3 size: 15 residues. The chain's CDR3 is CASRPGQGRNYGYTF. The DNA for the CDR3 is TGTGCCAGCAGACCAGGACAGGGTAGGAACTATGGCTACACCTTC.

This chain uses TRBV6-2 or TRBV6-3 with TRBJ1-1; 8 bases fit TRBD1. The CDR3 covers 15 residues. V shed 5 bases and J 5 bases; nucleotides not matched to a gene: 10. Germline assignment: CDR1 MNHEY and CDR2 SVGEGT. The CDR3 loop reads CASSPGTGFSTEAFF. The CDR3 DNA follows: TGTGCCAGCAGTCCCGGGACAGGTTTCAGTACTGAAGCTTTCTTT.

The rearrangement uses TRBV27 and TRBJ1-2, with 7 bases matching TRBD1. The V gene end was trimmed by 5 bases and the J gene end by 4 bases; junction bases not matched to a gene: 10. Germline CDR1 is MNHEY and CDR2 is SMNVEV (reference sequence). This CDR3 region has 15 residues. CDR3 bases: TGTGCCAGCAGTCCTTCCGACAGGACAGGCTATGGCTACACCTTC. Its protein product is CASSPSDRTGYGYTF.